This is a list of T cell receptor beta chains from one sample in a study of identical twins. TCRdb reprocessed the 5' RACE reads with MiXCR, giving one entry per CDR3 protein. The table includes a few hundred thousand distinct CDR3 sequences, more than 13% detected once. This same sample was also part of a study on yellow fever vaccine responses in identical twins.

The sample was CD4+ T cells sorted from blood. Every receptor here comes from a woman younger than 30 in good health. Both conserved end residues are part of each CDR3. Fields, in order: V gene, J gene, clone size, D gene, CDR3 protein, CDR3 DNA. The D gene is left open where the match is weak. Where a row states a size, it is once, few, many or the class of an expanded clone; other rows omit it.

TRBV28	TRBJ2-3	-	TRBD1	CASRNLDRGSADTQYF	TGTGCCAGCAGGAACCTTGACAGGGGGTCCGCAGATACGCAGTATTTT
TRBV12-3/TRBV12-4	TRBJ2-3	many	-	CASSYPRRDEFTDTQYF	TGTGCCAGCAGCTACCCCAGACGGGACGAGTTCACAGATACGCAGTATTTT
TRBV15	TRBJ1-1	few	-	CATSRRGEQAFF	TGTGCCACCAGCAGAAGGGGGGAACAAGCTTTCTTT
TRBV20-1	TRBJ2-1	-	-	CSATVPGNEQFF	TGCAGTGCTACCGTACCCGGCAATGAGCAGTTCTTC
TRBV7-8	TRBJ1-4	few	TRBD1	CASSLVDRGPAKLFF	TGTGCCAGCAGCTTAGTCGACAGGGGCCCGGCAAAACTGTTTTTT
TRBV3-1	TRBJ2-7	many	-	CASSQAGAGYEQYF	TGTGCCAGCAGCCAAGCCGGAGCTGGCTACGAGCAGTACTTC
TRBV11-2	TRBJ2-1	few	-	CASSPSGQLPGPGYNEQFF	TGTGCCAGCAGCCCCTCGGGACAACTACCGGGACCCGGATACAATGAGCAGTTCTTC
TRBV5-4	TRBJ2-7	-	TRBD2	CASASGRDYEQYF	TGTGCCAGCGCCTCCGGGAGGGACTACGAGCAGTACTTC
TRBV7-8	TRBJ2-7	-	-	CASSFRGQGLNYEQYF	TGTGCCAGCAGCTTTCGGGGCCAGGGGCTTAACTACGAGCAGTACTTC
TRBV29-1	TRBJ2-5	few	-	CSVAGDKQGIETQYF	TGCAGCGTTGCCGGGGATAAACAGGGAATTGAGACCCAGTACTTC
TRBV21-1	TRBJ2-7	-	-	CASSSSRTQVYEQYF	TGTGCCAGCAGCTCATCGCGGACACAGGTCTACGAGCAGTACTTC
TRBV7-8	TRBJ1-2	few	-	CASSIGQIYGYTF	TGTGCCAGCAGCATCGGACAGATCTATGGCTACACCTTC